This T cell receptor beta chain was captured in a study of identical twins. Many counts were recorded for this clonotype. Its antigen is as yet unknown. V gave up 4 bases and J gave up 6 bases, with 11 bases separating them. CDR1 is LGHDT, CDR2 YNNKEL, per germline (reference sequence). This CDR3 contains 13 residues. Study-level results: Possibly, invariant MAIT and iNKT cells partly confounded zero-insertion analyses.

One entry per CDR3 protein, called by TCRdb with MiXCR from the 5' RACE reads. The table shows 650,000 to 750,000 distinct CDR3 sequences, with roughly 20% occurring only once. These same records also appear under a second study, on T cells expressing NK-cell markers. That paper states: The CD3+CD56-NKG2C+ fraction was also led by these clonotypes in a few donors.

This chain joins TRBV3-1 and TRBJ2-3; no firm D call. This TCR came from a young woman in good health. The sequencing input was PBMCs. CDR3 sequence reads: CASSPGPWDTQYF. The CDR3, as DNA: TGTGCCAGCAGCCCTGGGCCATGGGATACGCAGTATTTT.